This is a list of T cell receptor beta chains from one sample in a study of lymphopenia after photon versus proton radiotherapy. Using immunoSEQ multiplex PCR, the repertoire was profiled, and TCRdb retains in-frame clones only, with some absent. This sample has approximately 17,000 clones; approximately 91% occur once, and the top ten carry under 60%. Material: peripheral blood, obtained from a patient treated with proton-based radiotherapy. These receptor sequences come from a woman in her sixties or seventies with cholangiocarcinoma. Some clones in this sample may be carry-over from other donors' samples. CDR3s include the opening cysteine and the closing phenylalanine or tryptophan. D genes are given only for firm matches. The listing skips clone size in some rows; elsewhere it reads once, few, many or a size class.

>TRBV28|TRBJ2-2|TRBD2|few
TGTGCCAGCAGTTTATGGGGGACTAGCGGGAGTAGGGAGCTGTTTTTT
CASSLWGTSGSRELFF
>TRBV4-1|TRBJ1-2|-|-
TGCGCCAGCAGCCAGGCTAATTATGGCTACACCTTC
CASSQANYGYTF
>TRBV7-7|TRBJ2-4|TRBD1|-
TGTGCCAGCAGCTTACCCCGCTCCAGGGGGAATTCCAAAAACATTCAGTACTTC
CASSLPRSRGNSKNIQYF
>TRBV20-1|TRBJ1-1|-|-
TGCAGTGCTAGAGTAAACGATGAAGCTTTCTTT
CSARVNDEAFF
>TRBV11-2|TRBJ1-2|-|-
TGTGCCAGCAGCTTCCTACCTGACACCTCTGGCTACACCTTC
CASSFLPDTSGYTF
>TRBV5-1|TRBJ1-2|TRBD1|-
TGCGCCAGCAGAAAGGACAGGGGAAATGGCTACACCTTC
CASRKDRGNGYTF
>TRBV5-5|TRBJ1-2|-|-
TGTGCCAGCAGCTTGTATGGCTCCCCCGAAGGGGTCTATGGCTACACCTTC
CASSLYGSPEGVYGYTF
>TRBV5-4|TRBJ1-6|-|-
TGTGCCAGCAGCTGGGGGGACGGAAATTCACCCCTCCACTTT
CASSWGDGNSPLHF
>TRBV28|TRBJ2-1|-|-
TGTGCCAGCAGACTAGACAGGAATGAGCAGTTCTTC
CASRLDRNEQFF
>TRBV14|TRBJ2-1|TRBD2|-
TGTGCCAGCAGCCAAGATCTAGCGGGAGTGGAAAATGAGCAGTTCTTC
CASSQDLAGVENEQFF
>TRBV6-5|TRBJ2-1|-|-
TGTGCCAGCACAATAGAGCATGAGCAGTTCTTC
CASTIEHEQFF
>TRBV12-5|TRBJ2-1|-|once
TGTGCTAGTGGTTTATCCCACAATGAGCAGTTCTTC
CASGLSHNEQFF
>TRBV7-8|TRBJ2-1|TRBD2|-
TGTGCCAGCAGCCCCGGGACTAGCGGGAGGGCCGTCCACAATGAGCAGTTCTTC
CASSPGTSGRAVHNEQFF
>TRBV27|TRBJ1-1|-|-
TGTGCCAGCAGTTTTCGGTATCTGGCAATGAACACTGAAGCTTTCTTT
CASSFRYLAMNTEAFF
>TRBV10-3|TRBJ1-4|-|-
TGTGCCATCAGTGGAGGAACTAATGAAAAACTGTTTTTT
CAISGGTNEKLFF
>TRBV5-6|TRBJ2-3|TRBD1|-
TGTGCCAGCAGCGCCTCCGGGACAGCGAGCACAGATACGCAGTATTTT
CASSASGTASTDTQYF
>TRBV7-6|TRBJ2-1|TRBD2|-
TGTGCCAGCAGCTTGGGACTAGCGGCAAATGAGCAGTTCTTC
CASSLGLAANEQFF
>TRBV9|TRBJ2-6|TRBD1|-
TGTGCCAGCAGCGTAAGACAGGGTAGCTCTGGGGCCAACGTCCTGACTTTC
CASSVRQGSSGANVLTF
>TRBV6-6|TRBJ2-7|-|-
TGTGCCAGCAGCCGCCGGTTGAGCGGATCAGGAGACGAGCAGTACTTC
CASSRRLSGSGDEQYF
>TRBV4-3|TRBJ2-1|TRBD1|few
TGCGCCAGCAGCCAAGATCAGGACAGGGGAGTTGGTGGGAGGATCGGGGAGCAGTTCTTC
CASSQDQDRGVGGRIGEQFF
>TRBV5-1|TRBJ2-7|-|few
TGCGCCAGCAGCTCTGGGGGAAACGAGCACAACGAGCAGTACTTC
CASSSGGNEHNEQYF
>TRBV7-8|TRBJ2-2|TRBD1|-
TGTGCCAGCAGCGGCCGGGACAGGGCCCGGGAGCTGTTTTTT
CASSGRDRARELFF
>TRBV6-5|TRBJ2-2|-|-
TGTGCCAGCAGTTCTTTGTGGGGACGCACCGGGGAGCTGTTTTTT
CASSSLWGRTGELFF
>TRBV18|TRBJ2-7|-|-
TGTGCCAGCTCACCCCGGCAGGCTAGCGCCTCCTACGAGCAGTACTTC
CASSPRQASASYEQYF
>TRBV27|TRBJ1-2|TRBD1|-
TGTGCCAGCAGTTTATGGACAGGGGAAGGCTACACCTTC
CASSLWTGEGYTF
>TRBV11-2|TRBJ2-7|-|-
TGTGCCAGCAGCTTAGATTTGCTAACCTACGAGCAGTACTTC
CASSLDLLTYEQYF
>TRBV6-6|TRBJ1-2|TRBD1|-
TGTGCCAGCAGTTACCCAGGGGGCAGCTATGGCTACACCTTC
CASSYPGGSYGYTF
>TRBV18|TRBJ1-5|-|-
TGTGCCAGCTCACCCGGTGGTTCGGATCAGCCCCAGCATTTT
CASSPGGSDQPQHF
>TRBV10-3|TRBJ2-3|TRBD1|-
TGTGCCATCAGGGATCAAGACAGGGGTTGGAAAGATACGCAGTATTTT
CAIRDQDRGWKDTQYF
>TRBV5-1|TRBJ1-3|-|-
TGCGCCAGCAGCTTTACAGGTGTCTCTGGAAACACCATATATTTT
CASSFTGVSGNTIYF
>TRBV13|TRBJ2-1|TRBD2|-
TGTGCCAGCAGCTTCAACGCGGGGGGGAATGAGCAGTTCTTC
CASSFNAGGNEQFF
>TRBV19|TRBJ2-4|TRBD2|-
TGTGCCAGTAGTAGTAGCGGGAGGGCCGTGGCCAAAAACATTCAGTACTTC
CASSSSGRAVAKNIQYF
>TRBV5-1|TRBJ1-1|TRBD1|-
TGCGCCAGCAGCCCACAGGGGTGGGGAGCTTTCTTT
CASSPQGWGAFF
>TRBV5-1|TRBJ2-1|TRBD2|-
TGCGCCAGCAGCTTGGGTCTAGCGGGAGGCAATGAGCAGTTCTTC
CASSLGLAGGNEQFF
>TRBV28|TRBJ1-1|-|-
TGTGCCAGCAGTTTAGCCTCAGACTTTAACACTGAAGCTTTCTTT
CASSLASDFNTEAFF
>TRBV5-1|TRBJ2-3|-|-
TGCGCCAGCAGCCCGTCCGCAGGAAGCCCAGATACGCAGTATTTT
CASSPSAGSPDTQYF
>TRBV19|TRBJ2-7|-|-
TGTGCCAGTAGTATAGGTTACAGGGACCCCTACGAGCAGTACTTC
CASSIGYRDPYEQYF
>TRBV7-6|TRBJ2-7|TRBD1|-
TGTGCCAGCAGCTTAGAGTCACAGGGGGAGCAGTACTTC
CASSLESQGEQYF
>TRBV2|TRBJ2-7|-|few
TGTGCCAGCAGCTACACAGAATACGAGCAGTACTTC
CASSYTEYEQYF